This T cell receptor (beta chain) was documented in a study of vaccination and CD4 T cells after COVID-19. Study context: Six male and four female convalescents took part, two of them Hispanic.

By sample share, this clonotype is medium-sized. The target antigen is unknown. Specified treatment: roughly 10-day PBMC culture with coronavirus spike peptide pools or control peptides (ViraFEST assay). At days 3 and 7, half the medium was exchanged for fresh IL-2 medium. After roughly ten days of culture, CD4+ T cells were negatively selected. CDR3 length: 11 amino acids. CDR1 is LNHNV and CDR2 is YYDKDF in the germline V gene (reference sequence). Between the trimmed V and J ends, which lost 8 bases and 5 bases, there was a span of 9 bases. Sequenced with the Oncomine TCR Beta short-read assay was DNA taken from cultured CD4+ T cells. Scientists extracted genomic DNA from CD4+ T cells grown in culture. TCRdb reprocessed the PCR reads via MiXCR and lists one record per CDR3 protein. The sample lists roughly 15,000 distinct CDR3 sequences; roughly 30% were seen once.

This clonotype originated in a human donor with COVID-19. The specimen sequenced was cultured CD4+ T cells from blood. The V call is TRBV15, the J call TRBJ2-5, with TRBD1 as a possible D gene (7 bases). DNA for the CDR3: TGTGCCACCTCAGGGGGGGAGACCCAGTACTTC. Its protein product is CATSGGETQYF.